The 27 T cell receptor beta chains below come from one sample, sequenced in a study of T cell responses to AZD1222 COVID-19 vaccine. The repertoire was sequenced with immunoSEQ multiplex PCR; TCRdb's copy has only in-frame clones and lacks some. The data contain over 150,000 clones, about nine tenths of them singletons. Sequenced here: peripheral blood, sampled on day 0 of AZD1222 vaccination. The receptors here all came from an adult in good health.

This sequence joins TRBV6-2 or TRBV6-3 and TRBJ1-1; D unresolved. Trimming stripped 5 bases from V and 1 base from J, with 11 bases between. In germline, CDR1 is MNHEY, CDR2 SVGEGT. The CDR3 spans 14 residues. CDR3: CASSLVTSNTEAFF. The CDR3 nucleotides read TGTGCCAGCAGTCTTGTCACTTCGAACACTGAAGCTTTCTTT.

This chain uses TRBV21-1 with TRBJ2-5; the D call in the table, TRBD1, was not verified against the DNA. TRBV21-1 is a recognized pseudogene. The CDR3 runs to 15 residues. CDR3 coding DNA: TGTGCCAGCAGCAAATTCCAGGACAGCCAAGAGACCCAGTACTTC. This gives the protein CASSKFQDSQETQYF.

This clone was seen just once. The genes are TRBV19 and TRBJ2-1; D might be TRBD2 (5 bases). The CDR3 is made up of 16 amino acids. With 7 bases removed from V and 4 bases from J, the gap between germline ends came to 20 bases. The germline CDR1 and CDR2 sequences are LNHDA and SQIVND (reference sequence). The DNA for the CDR3 is TGTGCCAGTACCCCCTCCGCCCGGCTAGCTTACAATGAGCAGTTCTTC. Residues: CASTPSARLAYNEQFF.

The chain has TRBV4-2 and TRBJ2-7, with 8 nucleotides matching TRBD2. With V trimmed by 0 bases and J by 6 bases, 7 bases remained unmatched. Germline CDR1 and CDR2: LGHNA and YNFKEQ. The CDR3 is 15 residues long. This chain's CDR3 is CASSQERTSWGEQYF. The CDR3 DNA is TGTGCCAGCAGCCAAGAGAGGACTAGCTGGGGCGAGCAGTACTTC.

This chain joins TRBV9 and TRBJ2-3; no clear D. Germline V gene sequence: CDR1 SGDLS, CDR2 YYNGEE. The CDR3 runs 13 residues. Trimming stripped 3 bases from V and 2 bases from J, with 7 bases between. The CDR3 loop reads CASSARATDTQYF. CDR3 nucleotides: TGTGCCAGCAGCGCCCGGGCCACAGATACGCAGTATTTT. Complete variable domain (other parts from reference TRBV9 and TRBJ2-3): DSGVTQTPKHLITATGQRVTLRCSPRSGDLSVYWYQQSLDQGLQFLIQYYNGEERAKGNILERFSAQQFPDLHSELNLSSLELGDSALYFCASSARATDTQYFGPGTRLTVL.

V is TRBV7-2 and J is TRBJ1-6; 8 nucleotides line up with TRBD1. V lost 3 bases to trimming and J lost 8 bases; unmatched junction nucleotides: 6. Germline V CDR1 and CDR2: SGHTA, FQGNSA. The CDR3 is 15 amino acids. CDR3: CASSLGTGAYSPLHF. In nucleotides, the CDR3 is TGTGCCAGCAGCTTGGGGACAGGCGCCTATTCACCCCTCCACTTT.

The chain uses TRBV27 and TRBJ2-2; 7 bases are a match to TRBD1. This CDR3 spans 14 amino acids. J lost 1 base, V lost 5 bases, and 1 base had no gene match. Germline CDR1 MNHEY, CDR2 SMNVEV (reference sequence). The CDR3 sequence: CASSRTGNTGELFF. Written as DNA, the CDR3 is TGTGCCAGCAGTAGGACAGGGAACACCGGGGAGCTGTTTTTT.

The chain uses TRBV6-5 and TRBJ2-5; D may be TRBD2 (5 bases). The CDR3 extends over 13 amino acids. The germline V gene encodes CDR1 MNHEY and CDR2 SVGAGI. V lost 6 bases and J lost 3, with 11 bases in between. CDR3 nucleotides: TGTGCCAGCAGAGGAGCGGCTGAAGAGACCCAGTACTTC. Protein product: CASRGAAEETQYF.

The chain has TRBV18 and TRBJ1-4; the D is unclear. This CDR3 is built from 13 residues. Trimming removed 4 bases at V and 8 bases at J, with 11 bases between. The germline CDR1 and CDR2 sequences are KGHSH and LQKENI. CDR3 residues: CASSRGPREKLFF. Written as DNA, the CDR3 is TGTGCCAGCTCACGAGGTCCGCGGGAAAAACTGTTTTTT.

The J gene is TRBJ2-7, the V gene TRBV7-8; 11 bases are shared with TRBD1. V gave up 5 bases and J gave up 0 bases; unmatched junction bases: 3. The CDR3 sequence is 15 residues long. From germline, CDR1 is SGHVS and CDR2 FQNEAQ. CDR3 nucleotides: TGTGCCAGCAGCCGGGGACAGGGGGGCTCCTACGAGCAGTACTTC. Encoded protein: CASSRGQGGSYEQYF.

As regards this clone: Compared with germline, one end of the junction differs, possibly owing to a read error. V and J are TRBV5-6 and TRBJ2-1; 7 nucleotides line up with TRBD2. This CDR3 is built from 17 residues. Per germline, CDR1 SGHDT and CDR2 YYEEEE. CDR3 sequence: CASSLGTLADSYNEQFF. As DNA, the CDR3 is TGTGCCAGCAGTTTGGGGACGCTAGCGGACTCCTACAATGAGCAGTTCTTC.

The J gene is TRBJ2-3, the V gene TRBV7-6; D possibly corresponds to TRBD2 (6 bases). Trimming took off 1 base at V and 0 bases at J, with 11 bases between the two ends. Germline-derived CDR1 and CDR2 are SGHVS and FNYEAQ. This CDR3 has 16 amino acids. CDR3 sequence (DNA): TGTGCCAGCAGCTTAGTTGCCGGGGGTAGCACAGATACGCAGTATTTT. The encoded protein is CASSLVAGGSTDTQYF.

The chain recombines TRBV11-2 with TRBJ1-4; 7 bases line up with TRBD1. J gave up 7 bases and V 4 bases, and 9 bases lay outside the gene matches. The CDR3 consists of 15 residues. Per germline, CDR1 SGHAT and CDR2 FQNNGV. The CDR3 DNA is TGTGCCAGCAGCTACCAAGGGGGCGCGGGTGAAAAACTGTTTTTT. Protein: CASSYQGGAGEKLFF.

The rearrangement joins TRBV2 to TRBJ1-2; possible D gene TRBD1, 5 bases. CDR3 length equals 15 residues. Germline V lookup: CDR1 SNHLY, CDR2 FYNNEI. V lost 6 bases and J 6 bases, leaving 20 bases between the germline ends. CDR3 amino acids: CASRSIQVGGHGYTF. The CDR3 DNA reads TGTGCCAGCAGGTCAATACAAGTTGGGGGACATGGCTACACCTTC.

This clone was detected only once. The genes are TRBV2 and TRBJ1-2, with a weak D call TRBD1 (6 bases). Trimming took 7 bases from V and 6 from J, leaving 12 bases between them. The germline V gene has CDR1 SNHLY and CDR2 FYNNEI. This CDR3 contains 12 residues. This CDR3 reads CASTLQGNGYTF. Here the CDR3 DNA reads TGTGCCAGCACCCTCCAGGGGAATGGCTACACCTTC.

The V call is TRBV7-2, the J call TRBJ1-2; 8 positions match TRBD1. The V segment lost 7 bases and the J segment 8 bases; nucleotides outside the gene matches: 3. CDR3 length equals 11 residues. The germline gives CDR1 SGHTA, CDR2 FQGNSA. In DNA, the CDR3 is TGTGCCAGCAACGACAGGGGCGGCTACACCTTC. Translation gives CASNDRGGYTF.

The chain joins TRBV4-3 to TRBJ1-2; D perhaps matches TRBD1 (5 bases). Trimming removed 0 bases at V and 8 bases at J, with 13 bases between. Per the germline V gene, CDR1 is LGHNA and CDR2 is YSLEER. CDR3 length: 14 amino acids. As DNA, the CDR3 is TGCGCCAGCAGCCAAGACGGGGGATTCGGAGGCTACACCTTC. Protein product: CASSQDGGFGGYTF.

The chain employs TRBV15 and TRBJ2-7; D not resolved. This CDR3 is built from 13 residues. The germline CDR1 and CDR2 sequences are LNHNV and YYDKDF (reference sequence). V lost 0 bases and J lost 5, with 8 bases in between. The DNA for the CDR3 is TGTGCCACCAGCAGAGATTTGGTGGACGAGCAGTACTTC. Its translation is CATSRDLVDEQYF.

This chain uses TRBV7-9 with TRBJ1-5; maybe TRBD1 (5 bases). The V end was cut by 3 bases, the J end by 4 bases, with 10 bases between. Per germline, CDR1 SEHNR and CDR2 FQNEAQ (reference sequence). The CDR3 runs 14 residues. The CDR3 bases are TGTGCCAGCAGCTTGGGTGGGGGGAATCAGCCCCAGCATTTT. Encoded protein: CASSLGGGNQPQHF.

The V and J genes are TRBV28 and TRBJ2-3; D ambiguous. The V end lost 2 bases, the J end lost 1 base, and 10 bases lay between the germline ends. Germline V gene data show CDR1 as MDHEN and CDR2 as SYDVKM. This CDR3 contains 15 residues. The CDR3 DNA sequence: TGTGCCAGCAGTTTAAGGACCCCTGGCACAGATACGCAGTATTTT. Protein: CASSLRTPGTDTQYF.

V usage is TRBV28 and J usage is TRBJ2-7; TRBD2 is a possible D gene (6 bases). Germline CDR1 reads MDHEN; CDR2 reads SYDVKM. The CDR3 has 13 amino acids. The V end was cut by 3 bases, the J end by 2 bases, with 8 bases between. The CDR3 here is CASSLEGPYEQYF. CDR3 coding DNA: TGTGCCAGCAGTTTGGAGGGACCCTACGAGCAGTACTTC.

This clone was observed a single time. The chain joins TRBV10-2 to TRBJ2-1; D unresolved. Trimming pared 2 bases from V and 7 bases from J, leaving 12 bases between. The CDR3 spans 14 residues. Per germline, CDR1 WSHSY and CDR2 SAAADI. CDR3: CASSELSLGNEQFF. The CDR3 nucleotides are TGCGCCAGCAGTGAGCTAAGTCTAGGAAATGAGCAGTTCTTC.

CDR3 sequence: CSAAGDSNQPQHF. CDR3 DNA sequence: TGCAGCGCCGCCGGGGACAGCAATCAGCCCCAGCATTTT. The V call is TRBV29-1, the J call TRBJ1-5, with D possibly TRBD1 on 5 matching bases. This CDR3 contains 13 residues. Per germline, CDR1 SQVTM and CDR2 ANQGSEA. V was pared by 7 bases and J by 1 base, with 11 bases between.

This chain connects TRBV4-3 to TRBJ1-4; D is unresolved. V dropped 0 bases and J dropped 8 bases, with 10 bases sitting between them. The germline CDR1 and CDR2 sequences are LGHNA and YSLEER. The CDR3 length is 14 residues. The CDR3: CASSQDARPEKLFF. In DNA, the CDR3 is TGCGCCAGCAGCCAAGATGCAAGGCCCGAAAAACTGTTTTTT.

The chain has TRBV6-4 and TRBJ1-5, with unresolved D. The CDR3 length is 14 residues. CDR1 and CDR2 (germline): MRHNA, SNTAGT. The V gene lost 3 bases and the J gene lost 2 bases, with 8 bases spanning the gap. CDR3 loop: CASSEGKGNQPQHF. The DNA for the CDR3 is TGTGCCAGCAGTGAGGGAAAAGGCAATCAGCCCCAGCATTTT.

The chain joins TRBV5-6 to TRBJ1-3, with unresolved D. V shed 2 bases and J shed 9 bases, with 18 bases lying between them. CDR1 SGHDT and CDR2 YYEEEE come from the germline V gene. The CDR3 has 15 amino acids. The CDR3, as DNA: TGTGCCAGCAGCTTCTGGGTCCTTGGGCAGGCCACCATATATTTT. Its protein product is CASSFWVLGQATIYF.

The chain joins TRBV5-4 to TRBJ2-3; TRBD2 aligns across 10 bases. Trimming cost V 2 bases and J 1 base; bases outside gene matches: 7. This CDR3 has 17 amino acids. Germline V gene sequence: CDR1 SGHNT, CDR2 YYREEE (reference sequence). CDR3 nucleotide sequence: TGTGCCAGCAGCTTACGACTAGCGGGTAGTGGCACAGATACGCAGTATTTT. It specifies CASSLRLAGSGTDTQYF.